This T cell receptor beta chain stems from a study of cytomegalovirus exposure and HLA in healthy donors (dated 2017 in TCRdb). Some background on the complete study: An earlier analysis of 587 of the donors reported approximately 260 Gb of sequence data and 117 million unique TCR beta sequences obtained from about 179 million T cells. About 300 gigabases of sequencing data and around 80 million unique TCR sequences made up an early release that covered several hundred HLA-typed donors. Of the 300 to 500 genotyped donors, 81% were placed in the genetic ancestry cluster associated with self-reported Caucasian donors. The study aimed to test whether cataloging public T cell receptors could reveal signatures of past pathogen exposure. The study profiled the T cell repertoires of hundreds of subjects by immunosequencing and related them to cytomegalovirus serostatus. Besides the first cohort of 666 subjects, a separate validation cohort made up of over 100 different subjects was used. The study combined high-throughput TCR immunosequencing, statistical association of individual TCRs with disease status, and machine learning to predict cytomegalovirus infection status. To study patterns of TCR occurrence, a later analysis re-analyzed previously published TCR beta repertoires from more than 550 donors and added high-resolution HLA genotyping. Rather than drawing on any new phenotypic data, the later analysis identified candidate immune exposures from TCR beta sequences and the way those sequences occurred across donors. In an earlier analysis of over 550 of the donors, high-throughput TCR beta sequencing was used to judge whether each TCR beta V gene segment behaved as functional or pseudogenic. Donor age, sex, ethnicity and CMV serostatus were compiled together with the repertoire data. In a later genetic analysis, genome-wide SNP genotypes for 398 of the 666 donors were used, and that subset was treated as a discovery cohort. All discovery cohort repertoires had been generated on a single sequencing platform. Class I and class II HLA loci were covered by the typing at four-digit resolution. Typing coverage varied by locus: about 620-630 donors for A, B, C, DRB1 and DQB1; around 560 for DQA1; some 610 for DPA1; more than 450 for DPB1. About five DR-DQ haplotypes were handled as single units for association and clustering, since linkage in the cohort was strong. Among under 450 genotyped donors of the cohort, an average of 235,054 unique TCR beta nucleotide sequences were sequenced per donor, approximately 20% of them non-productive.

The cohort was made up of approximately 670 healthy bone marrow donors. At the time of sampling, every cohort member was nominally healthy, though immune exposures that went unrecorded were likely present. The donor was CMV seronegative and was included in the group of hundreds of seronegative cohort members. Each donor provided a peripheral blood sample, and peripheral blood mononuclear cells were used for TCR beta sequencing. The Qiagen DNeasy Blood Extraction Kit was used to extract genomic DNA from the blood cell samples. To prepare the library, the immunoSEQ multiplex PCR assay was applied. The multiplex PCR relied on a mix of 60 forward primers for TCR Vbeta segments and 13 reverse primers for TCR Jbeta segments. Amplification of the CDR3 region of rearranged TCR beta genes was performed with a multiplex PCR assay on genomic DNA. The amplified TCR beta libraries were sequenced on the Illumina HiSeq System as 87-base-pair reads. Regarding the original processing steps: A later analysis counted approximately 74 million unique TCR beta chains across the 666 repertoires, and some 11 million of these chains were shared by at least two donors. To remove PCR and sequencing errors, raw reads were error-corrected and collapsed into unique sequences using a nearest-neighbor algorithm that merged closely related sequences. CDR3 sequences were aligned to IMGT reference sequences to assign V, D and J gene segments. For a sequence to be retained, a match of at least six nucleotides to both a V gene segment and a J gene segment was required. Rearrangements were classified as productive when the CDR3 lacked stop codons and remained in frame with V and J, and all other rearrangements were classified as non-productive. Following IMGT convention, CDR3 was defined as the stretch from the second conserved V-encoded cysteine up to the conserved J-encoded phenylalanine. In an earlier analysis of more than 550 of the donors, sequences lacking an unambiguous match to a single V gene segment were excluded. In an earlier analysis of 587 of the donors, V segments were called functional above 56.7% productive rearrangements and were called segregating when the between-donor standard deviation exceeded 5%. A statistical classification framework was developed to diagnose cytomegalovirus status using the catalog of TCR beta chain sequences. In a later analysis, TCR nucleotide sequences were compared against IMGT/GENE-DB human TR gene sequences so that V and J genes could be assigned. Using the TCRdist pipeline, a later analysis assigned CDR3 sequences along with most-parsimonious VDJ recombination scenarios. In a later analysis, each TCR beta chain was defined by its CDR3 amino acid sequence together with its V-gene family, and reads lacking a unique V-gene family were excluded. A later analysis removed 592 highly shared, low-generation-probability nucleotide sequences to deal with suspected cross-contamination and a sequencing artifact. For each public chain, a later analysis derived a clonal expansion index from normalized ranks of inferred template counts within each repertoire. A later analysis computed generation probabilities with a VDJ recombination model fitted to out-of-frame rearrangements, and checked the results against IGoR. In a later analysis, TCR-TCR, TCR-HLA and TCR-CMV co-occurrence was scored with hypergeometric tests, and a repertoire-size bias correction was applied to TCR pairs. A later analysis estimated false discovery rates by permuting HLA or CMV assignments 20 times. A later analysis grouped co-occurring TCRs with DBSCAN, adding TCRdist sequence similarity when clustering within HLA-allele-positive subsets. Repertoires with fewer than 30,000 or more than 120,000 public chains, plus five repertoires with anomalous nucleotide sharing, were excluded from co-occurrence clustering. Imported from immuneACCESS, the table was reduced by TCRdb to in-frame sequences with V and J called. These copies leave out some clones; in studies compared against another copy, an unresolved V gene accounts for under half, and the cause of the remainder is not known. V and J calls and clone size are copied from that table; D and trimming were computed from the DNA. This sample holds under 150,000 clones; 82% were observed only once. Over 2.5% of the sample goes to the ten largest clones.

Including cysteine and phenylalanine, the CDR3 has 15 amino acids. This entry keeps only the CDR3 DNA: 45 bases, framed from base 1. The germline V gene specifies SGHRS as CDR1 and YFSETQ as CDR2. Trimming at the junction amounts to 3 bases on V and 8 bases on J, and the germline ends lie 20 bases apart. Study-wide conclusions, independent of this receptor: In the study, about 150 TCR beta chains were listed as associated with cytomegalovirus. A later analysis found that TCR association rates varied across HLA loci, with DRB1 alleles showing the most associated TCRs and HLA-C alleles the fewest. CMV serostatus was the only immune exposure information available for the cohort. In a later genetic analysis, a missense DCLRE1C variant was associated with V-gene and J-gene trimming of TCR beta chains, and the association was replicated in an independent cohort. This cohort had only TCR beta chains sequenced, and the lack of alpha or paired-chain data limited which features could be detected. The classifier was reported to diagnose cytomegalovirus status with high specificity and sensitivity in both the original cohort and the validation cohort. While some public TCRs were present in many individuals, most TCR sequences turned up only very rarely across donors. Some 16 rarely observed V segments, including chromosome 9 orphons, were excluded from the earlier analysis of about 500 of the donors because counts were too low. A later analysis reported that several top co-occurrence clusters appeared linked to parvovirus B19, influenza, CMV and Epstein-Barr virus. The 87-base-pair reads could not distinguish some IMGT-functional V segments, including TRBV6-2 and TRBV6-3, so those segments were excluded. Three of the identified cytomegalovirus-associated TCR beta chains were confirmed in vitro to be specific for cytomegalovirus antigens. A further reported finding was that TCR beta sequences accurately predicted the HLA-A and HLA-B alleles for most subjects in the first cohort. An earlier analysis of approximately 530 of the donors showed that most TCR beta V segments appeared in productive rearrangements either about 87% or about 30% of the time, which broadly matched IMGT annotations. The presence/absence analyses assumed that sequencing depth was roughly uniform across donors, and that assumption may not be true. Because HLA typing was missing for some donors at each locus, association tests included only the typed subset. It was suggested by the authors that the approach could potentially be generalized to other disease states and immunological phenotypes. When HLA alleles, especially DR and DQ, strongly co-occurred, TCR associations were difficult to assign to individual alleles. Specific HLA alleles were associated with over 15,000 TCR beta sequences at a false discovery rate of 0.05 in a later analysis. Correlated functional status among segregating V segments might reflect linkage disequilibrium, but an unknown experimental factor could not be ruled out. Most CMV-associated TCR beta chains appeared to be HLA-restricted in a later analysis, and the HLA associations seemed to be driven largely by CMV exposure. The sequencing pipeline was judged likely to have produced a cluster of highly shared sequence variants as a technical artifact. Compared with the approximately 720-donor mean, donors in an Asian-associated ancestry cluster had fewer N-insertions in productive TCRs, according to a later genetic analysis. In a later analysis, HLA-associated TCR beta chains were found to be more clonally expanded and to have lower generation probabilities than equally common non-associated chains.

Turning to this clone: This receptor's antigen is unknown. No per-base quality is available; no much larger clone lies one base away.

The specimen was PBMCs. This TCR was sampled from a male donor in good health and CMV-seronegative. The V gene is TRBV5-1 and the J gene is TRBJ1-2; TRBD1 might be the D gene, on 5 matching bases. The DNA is TGCGCCAGCAGCTCCCCCGGCGGGGCAGTCTACGGCTACACCTTC. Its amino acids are CASSSPGGAVYGYTF.